A selection of T cell receptor beta chains follows, all from one sample in a study of blood T cell repertoires in COVID-19. Sequenced by immunoSEQ multiplex PCR; TCRdb stores in-frame clones only, minus some. The data show 25,000 to 35,000 clones, over 75% seen once. Sequenced input: peripheral blood. All receptors derive from a human donor with active COVID-19. The donor label of this sample is uncertain. The CDR3 runs from the conserved cysteine through the conserved F or W. D genes are given only for firm matches. Clone sizes are given selectively: once, few, many, or a class where the clone is expanded.

clone_size	v_call	j_call	d_call	cdr3_length	cdr3_aa	cdr3_nt
.	TRBV30	TRBJ2-7	TRBD2	14	CAWSAGTGGYEQYF	TGTGCCTGGAGTGCCGGGACGGGGGGATACGAGCAGTACTTC
.	TRBV2	TRBJ2-3	TRBD2	15	CASSQKTSGTDTQYF	TGTGCCAGCAGTCAGAAGACTAGCGGCACAGATACGCAGTATTTT
.	TRBV11-3	TRBJ2-4	.	16	CASSLAPLLAKNIQYF	TGTGCCAGCAGCTTAGCCCCTCTTCTAGCCAAAAACATTCAGTACTTC
.	TRBV7-3	TRBJ2-7	TRBD2	15	CASSPASGGAYEQYF	TGTGCCAGCAGCCCCGCTAGCGGGGGGGCCTACGAGCAGTACTTC
.	TRBV27	TRBJ1-2	TRBD1	15	CASRSHPGQGPGYTF	TGTGCCAGCAGGTCGCATCCGGGACAGGGTCCCGGCTACACCTTC
.	TRBV27	TRBJ2-7	.	13	CASSSPPYYEQYF	TGTGCCAGCAGTTCCCCTCCCTACTACGAGCAGTACTTC
.	TRBV7-2	TRBJ2-2	.	12	CASTFNSRELFF	TGTGCCAGCACCTTTAACAGCAGGGAGCTGTTTTTT
.	TRBV27	TRBJ2-7	.	15	CASSPSGWDTYEQYF	TGTGCCAGCAGTCCCAGCGGGTGGGATACATACGAGCAGTACTTC
.	TRBV18	TRBJ2-7	TRBD2	15	CASSPPSGSSYEQYF	TGTGCCAGCTCACCACCTAGCGGGAGCTCCTACGAGCAGTACTTC
once	TRBV5-4	TRBJ2-6	.	15	CASSSPGSGANVLTF	TGTGCCAGCAGCTCCCCGGGGTCTGGGGCCAACGTCCTGACTTTC
.	TRBV28	TRBJ2-2	TRBD2	14	CASSLGLAAIKLFF	TGTGCCAGCAGTTTAGGGCTAGCGGCAATTAAGCTGTTTTTT
.	TRBV30	TRBJ1-2	.	13	CAWGTTANYGYTF	TGTGCCTGGGGAACGACAGCCAACTATGGCTACACCTTC
.	TRBV27	TRBJ2-1	TRBD2	17	CASSSTLAGVLYNEQFF	TGTGCCAGCAGTTCGACCCTAGCGGGAGTACTGTACAATGAGCAGTTCTTC
.	TRBV7-6	TRBJ2-5	TRBD1	16	CASSLKRTGGGETQYF	TGTGCCAGCAGCTTAAAGAGAACAGGGGGTGGAGAGACCCAGTACTTC
.	TRBV11-2	TRBJ2-3	.	14	CASSLQESTDTQYF	TGTGCCAGCAGCTTACAGGAAAGCACAGATACGCAGTATTTT
.	TRBV3-1/TRBV3-2	TRBJ2-3	.	16	CASSQSQTGRTDTQYF	TGTGCCAGCAGCCAAAGTCAGACAGGTCGCACAGATACGCAGTATTTT
.	TRBV4-1	TRBJ1-1	.	15	CASSQDRRGGSEAFF	TGCGCCAGCAGCCAAGATAGACGGGGTGGCTCTGAAGCTTTCTTT
.	TRBV10-3	TRBJ2-1	TRBD2	15	CAISGTSGGYNEQFF	TGTGCCATCAGCGGGACTAGCGGGGGGTACAATGAGCAGTTCTTC
once	TRBV7-9	TRBJ2-1	TRBD1	16	CASRFPGTEKYNEQFF	TGTGCCAGCAGGTTCCCAGGGACAGAAAAATACAATGAGCAGTTCTTC
.	TRBV21-1	TRBJ2-3	.	16	CASEKGQGKCPDTQYF	TGTGCCAGTGAAAAGGGACAGGGTAAATGTCCAGATACGCAGTATTTT
.	TRBV9	TRBJ1-2	TRBD1	18	CASSGNRRQGALDYGYTF	TGTGCCAGCAGCGGGAACCGTCGACAGGGGGCGCTGGACTATGGCTACACCTTC
once	TRBV6-5	TRBJ2-1	.	12	CASGGAYNEQFF	TGTGCCAGCGGGGGGGCTTACAATGAGCAGTTCTTC